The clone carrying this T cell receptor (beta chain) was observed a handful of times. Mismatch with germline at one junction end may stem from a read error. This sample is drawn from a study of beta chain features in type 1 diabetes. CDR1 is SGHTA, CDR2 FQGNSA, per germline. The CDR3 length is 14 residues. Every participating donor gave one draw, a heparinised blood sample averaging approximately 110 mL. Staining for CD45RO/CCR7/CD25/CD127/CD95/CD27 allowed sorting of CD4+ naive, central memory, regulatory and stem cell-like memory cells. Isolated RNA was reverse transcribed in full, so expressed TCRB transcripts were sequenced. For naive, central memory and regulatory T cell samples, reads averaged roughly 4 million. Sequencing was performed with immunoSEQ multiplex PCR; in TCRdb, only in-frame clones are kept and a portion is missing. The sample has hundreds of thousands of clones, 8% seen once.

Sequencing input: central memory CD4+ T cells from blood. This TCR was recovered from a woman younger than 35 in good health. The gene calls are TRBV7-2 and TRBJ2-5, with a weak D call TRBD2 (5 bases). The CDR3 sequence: CASRLALQEETQYF. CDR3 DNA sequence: TGTGCCAGCAGGTTAGCGCTCCAAGAAGAGACCCAGTACTTC.